These 26 T cell receptor beta chains came from one sample sequenced in a study of CD8+CD57+ T cells in acquired aplastic anemia. Investigators profiled TCR beta VDJ and CDR3 from genomic DNA template. TCRdb independently ran MiXCR on the reads; one entry per CDR3 protein. The data hold around 430,000 distinct CDR3 sequences, with about a third observed a single time. Only patients with CD8+CD57+ cell expansion on flow cytometry were chosen for sequencing. Input material: sorted CD4+, CD8+, or CD8+CD57+ T cells (not recorded which) from PBMCs. The receptor set was obtained from a human donor with aplastic anemia.

This clonotype was seen many times. The genes are TRBV4-1 and TRBJ1-5; D is ambiguous. This CDR3 spans 15 amino acids. Per the germline V gene, CDR1 is MGHRA and CDR2 is YSYEKL. Trimming cost V 3 bases and J 9 bases, with 18 bases left between them. In DNA, the CDR3 is TGCGCCAGCAGCCATGATCCGGGTCGAATGTCGCCCCAGCATTTT. This gives the protein CASSHDPGRMSPQHF.

This clonotype was seen a handful of times. The CDR3 carries no conserved terminal phenylalanine or tryptophan, so it likely arises from a read error. CDR3 nucleotides: TGTGCCAGCAGTGGTCGGGCGGGGGGCGCCGGGTCACCCCTCCACCGT. Amino acid sequence: CASSGRAGGAGSPLHR. The rearrangement links TRBV25-1 to TRBJ1-6; D perhaps matches TRBD1 (6 bases). The length of the CDR3 is 16 residues. Trimming shortened V by 4 bases and J by 10 bases, and 20 bases separated the two germline ends. Germline CDR1 reads MGHDK; CDR2 reads SYGVNS.

This chain uses TRBV7-2 with TRBJ2-7, with TRBD2 as a possible D gene (5 bases). The V gene's germline CDR1 is SGHTA and CDR2 FQGNSA. There are 13 residues in the CDR3. Trimming cost V 1 base and J 6 bases, with 10 bases left between them. CDR3 in amino acids: CASSLGLNGEQYF. The CDR3 nucleotides are TGTGCCAGCAGCTTAGGACTAAATGGCGAGCAGTACTTC.

This clonotype appeared once. The CDR3 reads CASSLGGGAVDEQFF. CDR3 nucleotides: TGCGCCAGCAGCTTAGGCGGGGGGGCCGTCGATGAGCAGTTCTTC. V is TRBV5-1 and J is TRBJ2-1; 9 bases match TRBD2. CDR1 is SGHRS, CDR2 YFSETQ, per germline. V was pared by 2 bases and J by 8 bases, with 8 bases of the junction left unmatched. CDR3 size: 15 residues.

The CDR3 DNA reads TGTGCCACCAGCAGAGATCGAGTGACTAGCGGAGTAAGGGGTGAGCAGTACTTC. Translated, it gives CATSRDRVTSGVRGEQYF. The V gene is TRBV15, the J gene TRBJ2-7, with 9 positions matching TRBD2. The CDR3 has 18 amino acids. V was clipped by 0 bases and J by 7 bases; unmatched bases: 16. The V gene's germline CDR1 is LNHNV and CDR2 YYDKDF (reference sequence).

V usage is TRBV2 and J usage is TRBJ2-2, with D unclear. The germline CDR1 and CDR2 sequences are SNHLY and FYNNEI. Trimming took off 3 bases at V and 3 bases at J, with 11 bases between the two ends. The CDR3 is 15 residues long. This CDR3 reads CASSESPIYTGELFF. The CDR3 DNA is TGTGCCAGCAGTGAGTCTCCTATATACACCGGGGAGCTGTTTTTT.

There are many counts of this clonotype. The chain links TRBV10-3 to TRBJ2-7; 7 bases match TRBD1. Trimming at V came to 3 bases and at J to 1 base, leaving 6 bases not matched to a gene. This CDR3 has 15 residues. Per the germline V gene, CDR1 is ENHRY and CDR2 is SYGVKD. The CDR3 is CAISEPTGKSYEQYF. CDR3 sequence (DNA): TGTGCCATCAGTGAACCGACAGGGAAATCCTACGAGCAGTACTTC.

The table lists this clonotype with a few counts. A much larger clone lies one base from this, so it may be a read error. The J gene is TRBJ1-6, the V gene TRBV5-5, with D unclear. The germline V gene has CDR1 SGHKS and CDR2 YYEKEE (reference sequence). The CDR3 totals 14 residues. In nucleotides, the CDR3 is TGTGCCAGCAGTCTACCGGCGGATAATTCACTCCTCCACTTT. Amino acids: CASSLPADNSLLHF.

This clonotype was picked up many times. Just one base apart from a much larger clone, this may be a read error. V and J are TRBV6-5 and TRBJ1-2; D gene unclear. This CDR3 has 13 residues. Germline assignment: CDR1 MNHEY and CDR2 SVGAGI. The ends were cut back, 4 bases at V and 4 bases at J, with 10 bases in the middle. Here the CDR3 reads CASSSPGSYGYTF. CDR3 in DNA: TGTGCCAGCAGTTCCCCGGGTAGCTATGGCTACACCTTC.

This clonotype came up a few times. The rearrangement uses TRBV28 and TRBJ1-2; D is uncertain. The V gene lost 4 bases and the J gene lost 4 bases, with 13 bases spanning the gap. The germline gives CDR1 MDHEN, CDR2 SYDVKM. There are 14 residues in the CDR3. The CDR3 loop is CASSSAASFYGYTF. The DNA of the CDR3 is TGTGCCAGCAGTTCGGCGGCTTCGTTCTATGGCTACACCTTC.

CDR3 loop: CARPGNQPQHF. The CDR3 nucleotides read TGTGCTAGACCGGGCAATCAGCCCCAGCATTTT. This chain connects TRBV11-2 to TRBJ1-5; no firm D call. CDR1 SGHAT and CDR2 FQNNGV come from the germline V gene. This CDR3 region has 11 residues.

This clonotype was counted at least ten times. The chain joins TRBV19 to TRBJ1-6; D is possibly TRBD1 (6 bases). This CDR3 is 16 amino acids long. The V gene's germline CDR1 is LNHDA and CDR2 SQIVND (reference sequence). The ends were cut back, 10 bases at V and 7 bases at J, with 23 bases in the middle. CDR3 sequence: CANEPRRRQVNSPLHF. The CDR3 DNA is TGTGCCAATGAGCCTCGGAGGAGACAGGTAAATTCACCCCTCCACTTT.

This clonotype came up many times. This chain connects TRBV7-3 to TRBJ2-3; 9 bases fit TRBD1. The CDR3 consists of 15 residues. Germline CDR1 SGHTA, CDR2 FQGTGA. V lost 5 bases and J lost 2; bases outside the gene matches: 5. In DNA, the CDR3 is TGTGCCAGCAGCCGACAGGGGGTCGCCACAGATACGCAGTATTTT. Translating it yields CASSRQGVATDTQYF.

As regards this clonotype: Mismatch with germline at one junction end may stem from a read error. The CDR3 region is CAISEAYRGANSPLHF. The CDR3 DNA is TGTGCCATCAGTGAAGCGTACAGGGGCGCGAATTCACCCCTCCACTTT. This chain joins TRBV6-1 and TRBJ1-6, with TRBD1 identical over 7 bases. The CDR3 consists of 16 residues. CDR1 is MNHNS, CDR2 SASEGT, per germline.

The chain carries TRBV3-1 and TRBJ1-1, with TRBD1 as a possible D gene (5 bases). The V end was cut by 2 bases, the J end by 5 bases, with 9 bases between. The CDR3 covers 13 residues. Germline lookup yields CDR1 LGHDT and CDR2 YNNKEL (reference sequence). The CDR3 DNA is TGTGCCAGCAGCCAAACTTGGGGGACTGAAGCTTTCTTT. This translates into CASSQTWGTEAFF.

With regard to this clonotype: A read error may account for a junction end that differs from germline. The gene calls are TRBV15 and TRBJ2-5; D is unclear. The germline V gene encodes CDR1 LNHNV and CDR2 YYDKDF (reference sequence). The CDR3 is made up of 10 amino acids. Here the CDR3 DNA reads TGTGCCACCAGCAGAGAGTCCCAGAACTTC. Translation gives CATSRESQNF.

This clonotype was counted a few times. Possible read error: a much larger clone is one base away. The CDR3 coding sequence is TGCAGTGCTAGCGGAACCGACAGGTCTAGCCATGGCTACACCTTC. The encoded protein is CSASGTDRSSHGYTF. This rearrangement joins TRBV20-1 to TRBJ1-2; D may be TRBD1 (6 bases). The germline gives CDR1 DFQATT, CDR2 SNEGSKA (reference sequence). V lost 3 bases and J 6 bases, leaving 20 bases between the germline ends. The CDR3 is made up of 15 amino acids.

This clonotype has more than one count but fewer than ten. This chain links TRBV5-1 with TRBJ2-5; D tentatively reads TRBD1 or TRBD2 (5 bases each). Trimming pared 2 bases from V and 3 bases from J, leaving 11 bases between. The CDR3 runs 14 residues. Germline values: CDR1 SGHRS, CDR2 YFSETQ. The chain's CDR3 is CASSLTGAEETQYF. In DNA, the CDR3 is TGCGCCAGCAGCTTAACCGGGGCAGAAGAGACCCAGTACTTC. The full variable domain, completed using reference TRBV5-1 and TRBJ2-5, is KAGVTQTPRYLIKTRGQQVTLSCSPISGHRSVSWYQQTPGQGLQFLFEYFSETQRNKGNFPGRFSGRQFSNSRSEMNVSTLELGDSALYLCASSLTGAEETQYFGPGTRLLVL.

In regard to this clonotype: One end of the junction is discordant with germline, which a read error may explain. The chain carries TRBV6-5 and TRBJ1-1; D not certain. Germline lookup yields CDR1 MNHEY and CDR2 SVGAGI. CDR3 size: 13 residues. CDR3 loop: CANSYGSNTEAFF. The CDR3 DNA sequence: TGTGCCAACAGTTACGGCTCGAACACTGAAGCTTTCTTT.

There are many counts of this clonotype. This rearrangement joins TRBV6-1 to TRBJ1-5; D gene unclear. The length of the CDR3 is 12 residues. V lost 8 bases, J lost 3 bases, and 8 bases lay in between. Germline lookup yields CDR1 MNHNS and CDR2 SASEGT. This chain's CDR3 is CASPEPNQPQHF. The CDR3 DNA sequence: TGTGCCAGCCCAGAGCCCAATCAGCCCCAGCATTTT.

The chain recombines TRBV6-2 or TRBV6-3 with TRBJ2-3; D is possibly TRBD2 (6 bases). The V gene lost 2 bases and the J gene lost 4 bases, with 16 bases spanning the gap. CDR1 and CDR2 from the germline V gene are MNHEY and SVGEGT. This CDR3 contains 16 residues. For the CDR3, the DNA is TGTGCCAGCAGTTACGAAACGGGCGGGGACGCAGATACGCAGTATTTT. Protein sequence: CASSYETGGDADTQYF.

The DNA for the CDR3 is TGCGCCAGCAGTGAGGGCCACTCACCCCTCCACTTT. This sequence encodes CASSEGHSPLHF. This chain joins TRBV10-2 and TRBJ1-6; the D is unclear. The CDR3 has 12 amino acids. Trimming stripped 2 bases from V and 10 bases from J, with 6 bases between. Looked up from germline, CDR1 is WSHSY and CDR2 is SAAADI.

The rearrangement joins TRBV4-1 to TRBJ1-2; possible D gene TRBD1, 6 bases. CDR1 is MGHRA, CDR2 YSYEKL, per germline. The length of the CDR3 is 15 residues. V lost 4 bases, J lost 4 bases, and 16 bases lay in between. The chain's CDR3 is CASSPAQGPSYGYTF. CDR3 nucleotides: TGCGCCAGCAGCCCCGCCCAGGGGCCCTCCTATGGCTACACCTTC.

This sequence joins TRBV27 and TRBJ2-1; TRBD2 aligns across 14 bases. Germline V gives CDR1 MNHEY, CDR2 SMNVEV (reference sequence). The V segment lost 6 bases and the J segment 3 bases; nucleotides outside the gene matches: 4. The CDR3 loop spans 16 amino acids. The CDR3, as DNA: TGTGCCAGCAGCGGACTAGCGGGGGGCCTCTACAATGAGCAGTTCTTC. It yields the protein CASSGLAGGLYNEQFF.

This clonotype was recorded a few times. The gene calls are TRBV2 and TRBJ1-1, with D possibly TRBD1 on 5 matching bases. CDR1 and CDR2 from the germline V gene are SNHLY and FYNNEI. Trimming left V 6 bases short and J 3 bases short, with 11 bases between. The CDR3 extends over 13 amino acids. The CDR3 DNA reads TGTGCCAGCAGCTTACCGGGACACACTGAAGCTTTCTTT. This encodes CASSLPGHTEAFF.

The chain is built from TRBV20-1 and TRBJ1-5; D unclear. This CDR3 has 16 residues. The germline CDR1 and CDR2 sequences are DFQATT and SNEGSKA (reference sequence). V gave up 0 bases and J gave up 0 bases, with 12 bases separating them. The CDR3 is CSARDLGSGSNQPQHF. The CDR3 nucleotides read TGCAGTGCTAGAGATCTCGGCAGTGGTAGCAATCAGCCCCAGCATTTT.